This T cell receptor beta chain stems from a study of CD8 T cells in Susac syndrome. The multiple sclerosis control group consisted of treatment-naive patients whose relapsing-remitting disease, which was either stable or active, fulfilled revised McDonald criteria. TEMRA cells were FACS-enriched, with CD8+ and CD4+ T cells isolated negatively. An input of 0.5 to 1 ug of RNA was subjected to reverse transcription using random hexamers. The immunoSEQ assay covered 54 Vbeta and 13 Jbeta segments for CDR3. TCRdb redid the calling of the immunoSEQ multiplex PCR reads with MiXCR, one entry per CDR3 protein. The sample carries about 300,000 distinct CDR3 sequences, around 83% recorded once. Material: CD8+ T cells from PBMCs. The TCR originated in a human donor with multiple sclerosis.

CDR3 sequence reads: CATSRDHRGLGETQYF. CDR3 in DNA: TGTGCCACCAGCAGAGATCATAGGGGCCTTGGGGAGACCCAGTACTTC. This chain uses TRBV15 with TRBJ2-5, with D tentatively TRBD1 (5 bases). V lost 0 bases to trimming and J lost 5 bases, with 16 bases between them. This CDR3 is built from 16 residues. In germline, CDR1 is LNHNV, CDR2 YYDKDF (reference sequence).